This paragraph covers one T cell receptor beta chain sequence. The antigen remains unidentified. V dropped 2 bases and J dropped 8 bases, with 15 bases sitting between them. This CDR3 comprises 15 residues. Sample barcodes and UMIs were carried by the TCR alpha and TCR beta cDNA libraries that 5'RACE generated with constant-segment primers. TCRdb passed the 5' RACE reads through MiXCR, listing each CDR3 protein once. The data contain 100,000 to 130,000 distinct CDR3 sequences, 15% to 20% of them singletons. This entry comes from a study of T-cell memory formation after mild COVID-19. General study findings and limits: Clones that contracted from day 15 to 85 were balanced CD4/CD8, while later expanders leaned CD4+. Proof of SARS-CoV-2 specificity was absent for the second-wave clones that crested on day 37. The finding that pre-infection memory included some responding clones suggested that cross-reactive memory joined.

V is TRBV12-3 or TRBV12-4 and J is TRBJ1-4; D may be TRBD1 (5 bases). Sequenced: PBMCs or a T cell subset sorted from them (not recorded which). This TCR derives from a man between 18 and 29 years old who had mild COVID-19 (a few samples of this study predate the infection). Cell type and time point are not known. CDR3 sequence (DNA): TGTGCCAGCAGTTTAAGGTGGCAGGGTGGAGAAAAACTGTTTTTT. Its protein product is CASSLRWQGGEKLFF.